One and the same sample provided the 25 T cell receptor beta chains below, sequenced in a study of blood T cells in healthy people across ages. A second PCR of roughly 6 to 12 cycles used a sample-barcoded 5' primer and a J-beta primer mix. TCRdb re-derived calls from the 5' RACE reads in MiXCR, one entry per CDR3 protein. The table has roughly 1,700,000 distinct CDR3 sequences, 28% seen once. Specimen: blood. The receptors shown here come from a woman in her 30s in good health.

This clonotype was seen repeatedly, ten times or more. The chain uses TRBV20-1 and TRBJ1-2; D ambiguous. This CDR3 has 14 amino acids. The V and J ends lost 0 bases and 6 bases respectively, with 14 bases between them. Per the germline V gene, CDR1 is DFQATT and CDR2 is SNEGSKA (reference sequence). CDR3 bases: TGCAGTGCTAGAGATCGAGTTGAGGTCGATGGCTACACCTTC. Amino acid sequence: CSARDRVEVDGYTF.

This clonotype came up a few times. V and J are TRBV4-1 and TRBJ2-2, with unresolved D. V shed 0 bases and J shed 1 base, with 6 bases lying between them. CDR1 and CDR2 from the germline V gene are MGHRA and YSYEKL. The CDR3 consists of 15 residues. CDR3 amino acids: CASSQEPGNTGELFF. Written as DNA, the CDR3 is TGCGCCAGCAGCCAAGAACCTGGGAACACCGGGGAGCTGTTTTTT.

This clonotype has just a few counts. CDR3 sequence (DNA): TGTGCCAGCAGCAAACCCGGGACAGGGGTATTGGGCTACACCTTC. As protein: CASSKPGTGVLGYTF. This sequence joins TRBV28 and TRBJ1-2, with 10 bases lining up with TRBD1. Germline V CDR1 and CDR2: MDHEN, SYDVKM. The V gene end was trimmed by 6 bases and the J gene end by 8 bases; junction bases not matched to a gene: 12. The CDR3 totals 15 residues.

This clonotype was found a few times. The chain couples TRBV5-1 to TRBJ2-5, with 7 bases aligning to TRBD1. The V gene end was trimmed by 6 bases and the J gene end by 1 base; junction bases not matched to a gene: 12. Germline CDR1 SGHRS, CDR2 YFSETQ. This CDR3 has 16 amino acids. Written as DNA, the CDR3 is TGCGCCAGCACCCTGGACCCGGGACAGAGCCAAGAGACCCAGTACTTC. As protein: CASTLDPGQSQETQYF.

The gene calls are TRBV3-1 and TRBJ1-2, with TRBD1 matching over 8 bases. The CDR3 is made up of 14 amino acids. V trimming: 3 bases; J trimming: 6 bases; junction bases outside the gene matches: 6. Per germline, CDR1 LGHDT and CDR2 YNNKEL (reference sequence). The chain's CDR3 is CASSHPSQGDGYTF. CDR3 in DNA: TGTGCCAGCAGCCATCCATCACAGGGGGATGGCTACACCTTC.

The J gene is TRBJ2-1, the V gene TRBV30; 11 bases are shared with TRBD2. V gave up 7 bases and J gave up 2 bases; unmatched junction bases: 7. CDR1 and CDR2 (germline): GTSNPN, SVGIG (reference sequence). This CDR3 region has 15 residues. CDR3 nucleotide sequence: TGTGCCTATACAACGGGACTAGCGGCCTACAATGAGCAGTTCTTC. This codes for CAYTTGLAAYNEQFF.

To note about this clonotype: Compared with germline, one end of the junction differs, possibly owing to a read error. The chain links TRBV15 to TRBJ1-6; a possible D gene is TRBD1 (5 bases). Germline CDR1 and CDR2: LNHNV and YYDKDF (reference sequence). The CDR3 spans 17 residues. The CDR3 reads CATSRDPGGEDNSPFHF. The CDR3 nucleotides are TGTGCCACCAGCAGAGATCCCGGGGGGGAGGATAATTCACCCTTCCACTTT.

This clonotype was counted ten times or more. The chain uses TRBV20-1 and TRBJ2-5, with unresolved D. The length of the CDR3 is 14 residues. The germline gives CDR1 DFQATT, CDR2 SNEGSKA (reference sequence). Trimming cost V 5 bases and J 2 bases, with 15 bases left between them. DNA of the CDR3: TGCAGTGCTCGGGTCCGGGCTACGCAAGAGACCCAGTACTTC. It translates to CSARVRATQETQYF.

V and J are TRBV12-3 or TRBV12-4 and TRBJ1-2; 10 bases are shared with TRBD1. V was pared by 5 bases and J by 4 bases, with 10 bases of the junction left unmatched. CDR3 size: 16 residues. DNA for the CDR3: TGTGCCAGCAGTGAATCCGGGACAGGGGTCAGCTATGGCTACACCTTC. It specifies CASSESGTGVSYGYTF.

The rearrangement joins TRBV3-1 to TRBJ1-2, with TRBD1 matching over 10 bases. Germline CDR1 and CDR2: LGHDT and YNNKEL (reference sequence). The ends lost 1 base at V and 6 bases at J; junction bases unmatched: 14. This CDR3 comprises 18 residues. CDR3 in amino acids: CASSQAGQGWLGTDGYTF. As DNA, the CDR3 is TGTGCCAGCAGCCAAGCGGGACAGGGGTGGCTAGGGACTGATGGCTACACCTTC.

As for this clonotype: With a much larger clone just one base away, this may be a read error. V is TRBV27 and J is TRBJ2-5, with D perhaps matching TRBD2 (6 bases). Germline V lookup: CDR1 MNHEY, CDR2 SMNVEV (reference sequence). This CDR3 contains 14 residues. CDR3 DNA sequence: TGTGCCGGCAGTTTTGCCGGGAGAGGAGAGACCCAGTACTTC. It translates to CAGSFAGRGETQYF.

This clonotype was detected ten times or more. The V gene is TRBV11-2, the J gene TRBJ2-7; 13 bases align to TRBD2. The CDR3 contains 12 residues. Trimming took 6 bases from V and 12 from J; bases not matched to a gene: 5. Germline loops: CDR1 SGHAT, CDR2 FQNNGV. CDR3 coding DNA: TGTGCCAGCAGACCAACTAGCGGGGGGGTGTACTTC. This encodes CASRPTSGGVYF.

Only a few counts were recorded for this clonotype. This chain joins TRBV7-2 and TRBJ2-3, with TRBD2 identical over 7 bases. The CDR3 has 16 amino acids. Germline assignment: CDR1 SGHTA and CDR2 FQGNSA. V lost 4 bases to trimming and J lost 2 bases; unmatched junction nucleotides: 9. CDR3 residues: CASSSNPGRATDTQYF. The CDR3 region has the DNA TGTGCCAGCAGCTCGAACCCAGGGAGGGCCACAGATACGCAGTATTTT.

V is TRBV20-1 and J is TRBJ2-7, with 11 bases matching TRBD2. The CDR3 has 15 amino acids. Germline V lookup: CDR1 DFQATT, CDR2 SNEGSKA (reference sequence). V was clipped by 3 bases and J by 0 bases; unmatched bases: 4. The CDR3 spells CSASAGTSGSYEQYF. The CDR3 nucleotides are TGCAGTGCTAGCGCCGGGACTAGCGGCTCCTACGAGCAGTACTTC.

This chain uses TRBV30 with TRBJ2-1; weak D call: TRBD2 (5 bases). V shed 1 base and J shed 1 base, with 14 bases lying between them. Looked up from germline, CDR1 is GTSNPN and CDR2 is SVGIG (reference sequence). The CDR3 length is 16 residues. CDR3 coding DNA: TGTGCCTGGAGTGCTTTTATAGCGTTATCCTACAATGAGCAGTTCTTC. This gives the protein CAWSAFIALSYNEQFF. The whole variable domain, remainder taken from reference TRBV30 and TRBJ2-1, is SQTIHQWPATLVQPVGSPLSLECTVEGTSNPNLYWYRQAAGRGLQLLFYSVGIGQISSEVPQNLSASRPQDRQFILSSKKLLLSDSGFYLCAWSAFIALSYNEQFFGPGTRLTVL.

This clonotype occurred many times. One end of the junction is discordant with germline, which a read error may explain. The chain combines TRBV6-2 or TRBV6-3 with TRBJ2-7, with a possible D match to TRBD1 (5 bases). The germline V gene has CDR1 MNHEY and CDR2 SVGEGT. The CDR3 loop spans 13 amino acids. The CDR3: CASTLTEAYGQYF. CDR3 nucleotide sequence: TGTGCCAGCACTTTGACAGAAGCCTACGGGCAGTACTTC.

This clonotype has at least ten counts. The genes are TRBV20-1 and TRBJ2-5; 8 bases are shared with TRBD2. Germline assignment: CDR1 DFQATT and CDR2 SNEGSKA (reference sequence). The V and J ends lost 0 bases and 4 bases, in that order; junction bases with no gene match: 7. The CDR3 runs to 15 residues. The CDR3: CSARERAGEGETQYF. The CDR3 DNA reads TGCAGTGCTAGAGAAAGAGCGGGGGAGGGAGAGACCCAGTACTTC.

The chain links TRBV7-2 to TRBJ2-1; D gene unclear. There are 14 residues in the CDR3. V lost 5 bases and J 0 bases, leaving 8 bases between the germline ends. CDR1 and CDR2 (germline): SGHTA, FQGNSA. DNA of the CDR3: TGTGCCAGCAGCCGTCTTAGCTCCTACAATGAGCAGTTCTTC. Amino acids: CASSRLSSYNEQFF. Full variable domain (rest looked up from reference TRBV7-2 and TRBJ2-1): GAGVSQSPSNKVTEKGKDVELRCDPISGHTALYWYRQSLGQGLEFLIYFQGNSAPDKSGLPSDRFSAERTGGSVSTLTIQRTQQEDSAVYLCASSRLSSYNEQFFGPGTRLTVL.

This clonotype has ten or more counts. The chain recombines TRBV5-1 with TRBJ2-7; D may be TRBD1 or TRBD2 (5 bases each). Trimming removed 1 base at V and 7 bases at J, with 15 bases between. The germline gives CDR1 SGHRS, CDR2 YFSETQ. This CDR3 is 14 amino acids long. CDR3 in DNA: TGCGCCAGCAGCTTGCGGGACCCCTCTCGGGAGCAGTACTTC. It specifies CASSLRDPSREQYF.

V usage is TRBV7-2 and J usage is TRBJ1-2, with D perhaps matching TRBD1 (5 bases). Germline CDR1 and CDR2: SGHTA and FQGNSA. The germline V and J ends were trimmed by 3 bases and 4 bases, with 12 bases remaining between them. The CDR3 extends over 14 amino acids. The DNA for the CDR3 is TGTGCCAGCAGCTTTGAAGGGGCCCTCTATGGCTACACCTTC. Encoded protein: CASSFEGALYGYTF.

V and J are TRBV2 and TRBJ2-7; 8 positions match TRBD1. CDR3 length: 15 residues. Germline V gives CDR1 SNHLY, CDR2 FYNNEI. V gave up 4 bases and J gave up 9 bases; unmatched junction bases: 14. The DNA of the CDR3 is TGTGCCAGCAGTGCAGGGACAGGCTATGGGTTTGGGCAGTACTTC. Amino acid sequence: CASSAGTGYGFGQYF.

This clonotype has at least ten counts. This sequence joins TRBV6-2 or TRBV6-3 and TRBJ2-5; D may be TRBD1 (6 bases). V dropped 6 bases and J dropped 2 bases, with 13 bases sitting between them. CDR3 length equals 14 residues. In germline, CDR1 is MNHEY, CDR2 SVGEGT. This chain's CDR3 is CASRRRTVQETQYF. The CDR3 bases are TGTGCCAGCAGACGCCGGACAGTTCAAGAGACCCAGTACTTC.

This clonotype was recorded a few times. The V and J genes are TRBV15 and TRBJ1-2; D not resolved. V was trimmed by 9 bases and J by 8 bases, leaving 7 bases between them. The CDR3 is 9 amino acids. The germline V gene encodes CDR1 LNHNV and CDR2 YYDKDF (reference sequence). CDR3 DNA sequence: TGTGCCACGGACGGGGGCTACACCTTC. Its translation: CATDGGYTF.

This clonotype was detected only a few times. The chain employs TRBV20-1 and TRBJ2-2, with no clear D. The CDR3 loop spans 14 amino acids. The V end lost 0 bases, the J end lost 3 bases, and 8 bases lay between the germline ends. Germline V gene sequence: CDR1 DFQATT, CDR2 SNEGSKA (reference sequence). CDR3 residues: CSARDRPYTGELFF. CDR3 coding DNA: TGCAGTGCTAGAGATCGACCCTACACCGGGGAGCTGTTTTTT.

The DNA for the CDR3 is TGTGCCATCTCGAGCGGCGGGGAGCTGTTTTTT. Translated, it gives CAISSGGELFF. V and J are TRBV10-3 and TRBJ2-2, with a possible D match to TRBD2 (5 bases). The CDR3 length is 11 residues. Germline V lookup: CDR1 ENHRY, CDR2 SYGVKD. V gave up 8 bases and J gave up 7 bases, with 8 bases separating them.